The following is a T cell receptor (beta chain) sequence with its context. Antigen unknown. Relative to the germline gene, one junction end is altered; a read error may explain this. The germline CDR1 and CDR2 sequences are SSHAT and FNYEAQ (reference sequence). This CDR3 is built from 15 residues. The data derive from a study of Graves' ophthalmopathy and Graves' hyperthyroidism. The overall study: Hyperthyroidism was classified as stable if no ophthalmopathy occurred within 18 months of follow-up.

Certain patients were not enrolled. These were patients with other autoimmune diseases, uncontrolled infections, pregnancy or lactation. RNA transcripts were the template, and TCR beta CDR3 regions were amplified from them. The authors performed first-round RT-PCR with HTBI primers and then a second-round multiplex PCR. TCRdb called the multiplex PCR reads again in MiXCR, with one record for every CDR3 protein. The table records a few hundred thousand distinct CDR3 sequences, less than 40% of them present only once. Notes on the study in general: Most expanded clonotypes in thyroid above 0.001 frequency also showed up in blood.

This rearrangement joins TRBV7-7 to TRBJ1-1, with TRBD1 identical over 7 bases. Sequenced input: peripheral blood or thyroid tissue (not recorded which). This receptor was taken from an adult man with Graves' hyperthyroidism. The CDR3 is CASNKTGLGNTEAFF. The CDR3 DNA follows: TGTGCTAGCAACAAGACAGGGCTCGGGAACACTGAAGCTTTCTTT.